The clone carrying this T cell receptor (beta chain) was observed many times. The antigen is not known. As for time point: persistent/refractory GD, antithyroid drugs over 5 years with positive TRAb. Generation of the TCR library employed RNA extracted from PBMCs. HTBI primers from iRepertoire and Arm-PCR of CDR3 regions yielded the TCR beta libraries. TCRdb reprocessed the multiplex PCR reads via MiXCR and lists one record per CDR3 protein. Of roughly 490,000 distinct CDR3 sequences listed, approximately 22% are singletons. The source of the sample is a study of regulatory T cells in long-lasting Graves disease. V lost 4 bases, J lost 5 bases, and 8 bases stayed unmatched. Germline loops: CDR1 MDHEN, CDR2 SYDVKM. The CDR3 sequence is 16 residues long. Study results and caveats: Possibly, too few samples lowered accuracy.

The rearrangement joins TRBV28 to TRBJ1-5; 10 nucleotides line up with TRBD1. The sequence came from a female donor with Graves disease. Sample: peripheral blood mononuclear cells (PBMCs), taken when the disease was refractory, from a patient treated with antithyroid drugs. CDR3 region: CASSSQTGGSYQPQHF. In DNA form, the CDR3 reads TGTGCCAGCAGTTCCCAGACAGGGGGCAGTTATCAGCCCCAGCATTTT.